This T cell receptor (beta chain) was documented in a study of blood T cell repertoires in COVID-19. CDR1 is MDHEN and CDR2 is SYDVKM in the germline V gene. Germline trimming cut 10 bases from V and 1 base from J; bases unmatched to any gene: 7. The CDR3 loop spans 13 amino acids. The assay was immunoSEQ multiplex PCR, and TCRdb's table has in-frame clones only and misses some. The data contain some 300,000 clones, just under 85% of them singletons. Sequencing was performed on peripheral blood. The TCR comes from a woman in her forties or fifties with active or convalescent COVID-19. V is TRBV28 and J is TRBJ2-7; 7 bases agree with TRBD2. Here the CDR3 DNA reads TGTGCCATCGCGGGGGACTCTTCCTACGAGCAGTACTTC. Its protein product is CAIAGDSSYEQYF. Full variable domain (remainder filled in from reference TRBV28 and TRBJ2-7): DVKVTQSSRYLVKRTGEKVFLECVQDMDHENMFWYRQDPGLGLRLIYFSYDVKMKEKGDIPEGYSVSREKKERFSLILESASTNQTSMYLCAIAGDSSYEQYFGPGTRLTVT.